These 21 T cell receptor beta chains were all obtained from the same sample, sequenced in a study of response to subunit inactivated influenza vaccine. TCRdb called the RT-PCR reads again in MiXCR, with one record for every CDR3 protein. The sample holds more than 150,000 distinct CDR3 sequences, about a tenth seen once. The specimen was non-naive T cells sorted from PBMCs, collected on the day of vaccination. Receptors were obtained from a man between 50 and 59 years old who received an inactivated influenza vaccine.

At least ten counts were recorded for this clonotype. The DNA for the CDR3 is TGTGCCAGCAGCTTAGGTGCTGCAGTTGGACGAGGGCAGTTCTTC. It encodes CASSLGAAVGRGQFF. V gene TRBV13 combines with J gene TRBJ2-1; D remains unclear. V was shortened by 0 bases and J by 12 bases, with 18 bases between the two germline ends. This CDR3 region has 15 residues. Germline V gives CDR1 PRHDT, CDR2 FYEKMQ (reference sequence). The whole variable domain, remainder taken from reference TRBV13 and TRBJ2-1, is AAGVIQSPRHLIKEKRETATLKCYPIPRHDTVYWYQQGPGQDPQFLISFYEKMQSDKGSIPDRFSAQQFSDYHSELNMSSLELGDSALYFCASSLGAAVGRGQFFGPGTRLTVL.

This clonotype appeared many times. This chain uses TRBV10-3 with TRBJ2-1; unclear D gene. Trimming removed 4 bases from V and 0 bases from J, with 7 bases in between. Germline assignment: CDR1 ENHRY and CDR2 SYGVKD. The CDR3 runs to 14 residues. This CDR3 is CAISGTSSYNEQFF. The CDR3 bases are TGTGCCATCAGTGGTACGAGCTCCTACAATGAGCAGTTCTTC.

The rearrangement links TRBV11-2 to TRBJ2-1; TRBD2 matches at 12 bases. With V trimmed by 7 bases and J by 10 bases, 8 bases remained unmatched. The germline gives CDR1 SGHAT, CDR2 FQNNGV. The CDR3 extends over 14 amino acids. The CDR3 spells CASTTSGGWQEQFF. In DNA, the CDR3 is TGTGCCAGCACTACTAGCGGGGGGTGGCAGGAGCAGTTCTTC.

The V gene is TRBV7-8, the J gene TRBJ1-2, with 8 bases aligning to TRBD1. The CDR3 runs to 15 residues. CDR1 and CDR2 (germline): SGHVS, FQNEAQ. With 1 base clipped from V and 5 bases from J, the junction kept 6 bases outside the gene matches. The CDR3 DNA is TGTGCCAGCAGCTTAGTGGCAGGGGGCGGGTATGGCTACACCTTC. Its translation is CASSLVAGGGYGYTF.

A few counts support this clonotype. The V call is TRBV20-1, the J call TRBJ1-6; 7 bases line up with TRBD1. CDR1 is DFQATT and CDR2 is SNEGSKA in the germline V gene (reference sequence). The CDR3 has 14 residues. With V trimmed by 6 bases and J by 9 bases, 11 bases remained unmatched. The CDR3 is CSARPQGFGSPLHF. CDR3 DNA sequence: TGCAGTGCCAGACCACAGGGGTTTGGTTCACCCCTCCACTTT.

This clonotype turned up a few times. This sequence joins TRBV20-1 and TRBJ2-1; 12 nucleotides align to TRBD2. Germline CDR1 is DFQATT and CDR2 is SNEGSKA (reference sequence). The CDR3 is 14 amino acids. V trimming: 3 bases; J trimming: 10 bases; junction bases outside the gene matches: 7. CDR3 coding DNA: TGCAGTGCTAGCCCGACTAGCGGGAGTGACGAGCAGTTCTTC. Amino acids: CSASPTSGSDEQFF.

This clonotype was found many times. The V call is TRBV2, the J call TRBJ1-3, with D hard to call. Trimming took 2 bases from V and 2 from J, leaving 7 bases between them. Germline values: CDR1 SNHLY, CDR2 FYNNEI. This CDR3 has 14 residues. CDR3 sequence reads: CASSEPRAGNTIYF. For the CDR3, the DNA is TGTGCCAGCAGTGAACCCCGGGCTGGAAACACCATATATTTT.

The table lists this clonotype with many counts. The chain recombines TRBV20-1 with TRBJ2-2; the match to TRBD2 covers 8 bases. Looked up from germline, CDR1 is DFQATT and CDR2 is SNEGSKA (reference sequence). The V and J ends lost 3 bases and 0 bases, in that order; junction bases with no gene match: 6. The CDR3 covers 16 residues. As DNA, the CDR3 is TGCAGTGCTAGGACGCTAGCGGGCGCGAACACCGGGGAGCTGTTTTTT. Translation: CSARTLAGANTGELFF.

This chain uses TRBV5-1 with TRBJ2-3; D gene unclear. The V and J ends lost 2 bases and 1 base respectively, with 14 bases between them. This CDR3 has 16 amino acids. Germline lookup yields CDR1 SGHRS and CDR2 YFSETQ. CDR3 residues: CASSFLLGQRTDTQYF. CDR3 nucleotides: TGCGCCAGCAGCTTCCTGTTAGGTCAGCGCACAGATACGCAGTATTTT.

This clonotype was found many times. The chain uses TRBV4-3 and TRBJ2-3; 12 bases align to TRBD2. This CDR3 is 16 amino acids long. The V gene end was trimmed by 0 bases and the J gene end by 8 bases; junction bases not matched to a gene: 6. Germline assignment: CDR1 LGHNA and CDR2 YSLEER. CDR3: CASSQDATSGSSTQYF. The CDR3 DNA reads TGCGCCAGCAGCCAAGATGCGACTAGCGGGAGTAGTACGCAGTATTTT.

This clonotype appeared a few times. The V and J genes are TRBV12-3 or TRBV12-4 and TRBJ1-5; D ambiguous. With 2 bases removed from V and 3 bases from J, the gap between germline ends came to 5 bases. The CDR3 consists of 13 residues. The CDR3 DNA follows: TGTGCCAGCAGTTTATCTCCCAATCAGCCCCAGCATTTT. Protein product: CASSLSPNQPQHF.

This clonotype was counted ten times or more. This CDR3 reads CASSLAGAYGANVLTF. In DNA, the CDR3 is TGTGCCAGCAGCTTAGCTGGGGCCTATGGGGCCAACGTCCTGACTTTC. The chain links TRBV7-2 to TRBJ2-6, with D possibly matching TRBD1 (5 bases). Trimming removed 0 bases from V and 3 bases from J, with 9 bases in between. This CDR3 contains 16 residues. Per germline, CDR1 SGHTA and CDR2 FQGNSA.

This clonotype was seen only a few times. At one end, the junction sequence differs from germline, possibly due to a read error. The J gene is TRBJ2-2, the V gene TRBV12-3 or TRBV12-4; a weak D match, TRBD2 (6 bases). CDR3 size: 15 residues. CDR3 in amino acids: CASSLGGGNAGELFF. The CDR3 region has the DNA TGTGCCAGCAGTTTAGGTGGGGGGAACGCCGGGGAGCTGTTTTTT.

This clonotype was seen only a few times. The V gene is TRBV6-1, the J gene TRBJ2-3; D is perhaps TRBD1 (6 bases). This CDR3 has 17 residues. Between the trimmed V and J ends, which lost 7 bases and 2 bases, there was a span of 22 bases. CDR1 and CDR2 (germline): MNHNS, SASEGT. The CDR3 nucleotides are TGTGCCAGCACCCTGACAGGCCCACCGAAGGCCACAGATACGCAGTATTTT. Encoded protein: CASTLTGPPKATDTQYF.

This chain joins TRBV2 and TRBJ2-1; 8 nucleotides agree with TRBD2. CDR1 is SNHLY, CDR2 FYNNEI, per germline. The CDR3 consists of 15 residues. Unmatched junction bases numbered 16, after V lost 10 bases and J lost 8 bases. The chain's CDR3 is CATKSGSGVLDEQFF. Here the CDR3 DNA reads TGTGCCACCAAGTCGGGTAGCGGGGTCTTGGATGAGCAGTTCTTC.

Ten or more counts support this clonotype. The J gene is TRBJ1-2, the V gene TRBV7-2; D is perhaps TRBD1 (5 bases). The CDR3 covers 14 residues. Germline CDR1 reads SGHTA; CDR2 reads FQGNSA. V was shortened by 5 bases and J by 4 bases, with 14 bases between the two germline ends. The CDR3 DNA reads TGTGCCAGCAGCCCCGGGCGGGGGGGCTATGGCTACACCTTC. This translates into CASSPGRGGYGYTF.

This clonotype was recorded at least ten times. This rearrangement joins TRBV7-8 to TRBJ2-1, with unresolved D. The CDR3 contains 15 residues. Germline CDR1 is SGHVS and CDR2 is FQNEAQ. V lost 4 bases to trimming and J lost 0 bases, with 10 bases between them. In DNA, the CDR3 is TGTGCCAGCAGCTCGGACCGGAGCTCCTACAATGAGCAGTTCTTC. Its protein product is CASSSDRSSYNEQFF. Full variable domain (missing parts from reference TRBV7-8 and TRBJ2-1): GAGVSQSPRYKVAKRGQDVALRCDPISGHVSLFWYQQALGQGPEFLTYFQNEAQLDKSGLPSDRFFAERPEGSVSTLKIQRTQQEDSAVYLCASSSDRSSYNEQFFGPGTRLTVL.

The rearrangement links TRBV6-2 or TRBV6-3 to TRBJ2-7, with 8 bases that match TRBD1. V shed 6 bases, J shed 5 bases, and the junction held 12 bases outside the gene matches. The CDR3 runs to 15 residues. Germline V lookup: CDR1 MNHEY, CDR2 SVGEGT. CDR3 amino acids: CASRTGEWGFDEQYF. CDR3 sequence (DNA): TGTGCCAGCAGGACAGGGGAATGGGGTTTCGACGAGCAGTACTTC.

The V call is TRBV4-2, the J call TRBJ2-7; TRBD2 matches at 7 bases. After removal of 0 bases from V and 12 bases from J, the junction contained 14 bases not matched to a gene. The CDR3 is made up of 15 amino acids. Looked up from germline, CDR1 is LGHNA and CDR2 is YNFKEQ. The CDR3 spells CASSQDSLAESVRYF. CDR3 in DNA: TGTGCCAGCAGCCAAGATAGCCTAGCGGAATCGGTGCGGTACTTC.

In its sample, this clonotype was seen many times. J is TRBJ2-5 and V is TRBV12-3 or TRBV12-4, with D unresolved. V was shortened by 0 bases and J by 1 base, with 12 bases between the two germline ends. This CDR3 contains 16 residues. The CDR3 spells CASSLAPSRTQETQYF. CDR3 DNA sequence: TGTGCCAGCAGTTTAGCACCCAGCAGAACCCAAGAGACCCAGTACTTC.

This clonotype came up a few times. CDR3 in amino acids: CASSFPGKAGYGYTF. The CDR3 DNA sequence: TGTGCCAGCAGCTTCCCAGGGAAAGCGGGCTATGGCTACACCTTC. The J gene is TRBJ1-2, the V gene TRBV5-5, with D tentatively TRBD1 (5 bases). Germline lookup yields CDR1 SGHKS and CDR2 YYEKEE (reference sequence). The CDR3 contains 15 residues. The ends were cut back, 2 bases at V and 4 bases at J, with 15 bases in the middle.